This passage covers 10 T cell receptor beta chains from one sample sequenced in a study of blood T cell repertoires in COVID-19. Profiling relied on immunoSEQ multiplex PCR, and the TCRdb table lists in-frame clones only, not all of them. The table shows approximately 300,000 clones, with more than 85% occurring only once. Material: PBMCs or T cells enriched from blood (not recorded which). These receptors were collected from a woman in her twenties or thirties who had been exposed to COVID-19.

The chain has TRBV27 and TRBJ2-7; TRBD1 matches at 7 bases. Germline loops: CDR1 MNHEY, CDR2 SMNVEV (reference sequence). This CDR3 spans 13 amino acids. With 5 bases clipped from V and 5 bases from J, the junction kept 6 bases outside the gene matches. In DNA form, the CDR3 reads TGTGCCAGCAGTGACAGGGTGGTCCACGAGCAGTACTTC. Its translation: CASSDRVVHEQYF.

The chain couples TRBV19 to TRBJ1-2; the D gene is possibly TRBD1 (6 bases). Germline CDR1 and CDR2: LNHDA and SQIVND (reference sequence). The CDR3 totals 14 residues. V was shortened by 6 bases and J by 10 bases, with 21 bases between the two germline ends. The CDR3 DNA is TGTGCCAGTAGAGTGACAGGTACGGCGGAGGACTACACCTTC. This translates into CASRVTGTAEDYTF.

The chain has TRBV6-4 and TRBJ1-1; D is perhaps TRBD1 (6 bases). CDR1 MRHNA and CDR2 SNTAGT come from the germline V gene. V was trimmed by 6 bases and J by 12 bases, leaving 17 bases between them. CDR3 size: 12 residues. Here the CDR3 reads CASRDQGHSTFF. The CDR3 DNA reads TGTGCCAGCAGAGATCAGGGACACTCGACTTTCTTT.

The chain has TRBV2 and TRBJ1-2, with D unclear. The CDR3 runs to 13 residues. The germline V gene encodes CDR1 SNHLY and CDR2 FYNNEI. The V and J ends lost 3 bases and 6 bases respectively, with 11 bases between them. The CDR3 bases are TGTGCCAGCAGTGACTGGAGCGACGATGGCTACACCTTC. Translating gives CASSDWSDDGYTF.

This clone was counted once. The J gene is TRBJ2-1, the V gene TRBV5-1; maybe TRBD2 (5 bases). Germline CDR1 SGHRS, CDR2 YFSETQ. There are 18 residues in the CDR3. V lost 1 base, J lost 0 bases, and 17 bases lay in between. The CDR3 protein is CASSLTARGPSSYNEQFF. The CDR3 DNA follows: TGCGCCAGCAGCTTGACCGCCCGGGGTCCTTCCTCCTACAATGAGCAGTTCTTC.

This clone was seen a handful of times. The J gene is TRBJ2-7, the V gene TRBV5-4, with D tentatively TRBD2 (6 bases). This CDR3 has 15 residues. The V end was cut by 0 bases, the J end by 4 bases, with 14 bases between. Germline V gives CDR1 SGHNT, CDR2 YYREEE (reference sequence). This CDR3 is CASSLALRGTYEQYF. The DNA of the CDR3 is TGTGCCAGCAGCTTGGCGTTGCGGGGAACGTACGAGCAGTACTTC.

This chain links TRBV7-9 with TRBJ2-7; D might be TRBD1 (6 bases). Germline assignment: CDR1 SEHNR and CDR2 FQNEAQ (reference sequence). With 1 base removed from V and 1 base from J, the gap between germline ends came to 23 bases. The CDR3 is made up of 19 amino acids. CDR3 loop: CASSLVPDSTYLRSYEQYF. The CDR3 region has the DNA TGTGCCAGCAGCTTAGTGCCGGACAGTACTTACTTACGATCCTACGAGCAGTACTTC.

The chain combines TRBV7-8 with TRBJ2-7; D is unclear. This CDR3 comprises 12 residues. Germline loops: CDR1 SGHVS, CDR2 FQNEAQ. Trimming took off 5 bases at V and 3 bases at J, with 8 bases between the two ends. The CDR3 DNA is TGTGCCAGCAGCGACCGCGGCTACGAGCAGTACTTC. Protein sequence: CASSDRGYEQYF.

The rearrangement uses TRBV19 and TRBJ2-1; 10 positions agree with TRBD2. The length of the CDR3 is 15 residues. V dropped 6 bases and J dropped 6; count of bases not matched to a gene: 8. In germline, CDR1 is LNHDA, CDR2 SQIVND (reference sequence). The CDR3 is CASRPAGGRLNEQFF. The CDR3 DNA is TGTGCCAGTAGGCCAGCGGGGGGGCGGCTCAATGAGCAGTTCTTC.

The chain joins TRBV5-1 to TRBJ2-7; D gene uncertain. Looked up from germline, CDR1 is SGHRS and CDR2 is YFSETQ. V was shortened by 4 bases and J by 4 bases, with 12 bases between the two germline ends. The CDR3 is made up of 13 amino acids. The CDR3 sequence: CASSLVAEYEQYF. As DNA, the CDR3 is TGCGCCAGCAGCCTGGTAGCTGAGTACGAGCAGTACTTC.